This T cell receptor (beta chain) was observed in a study of T cells after yellow fever vaccination. TCRdb re-called the 5' RACE reads through MiXCR, storing one row per CDR3 protein. The table has about 14,000 distinct CDR3 sequences, roughly 8% seen once. This clonotype was counted many times. Sequencing was performed on PBMCs, either bulk or a sorted T-cell subset (CD4+, CD8+, memory, or dextramer-sorted; not recorded which), taken on the day of the yellow fever booster vaccination. The sequence came from a man between 18 and 29 years old who received the YFV17D yellow fever vaccine.

CDR3 nucleotide sequence: TGTGCCAGCAGCCCCACTGCCGGGGAGCTGTTTTTT. It is translated as CASSPTAGELFF. This chain joins TRBV7-3 and TRBJ2-2, with D uncertain. The V end lost 5 bases, the J end lost 6 bases, and 7 bases lay between the germline ends. Germline CDR1 is SGHTA and CDR2 is FQGTGA. The CDR3 is made up of 12 amino acids.